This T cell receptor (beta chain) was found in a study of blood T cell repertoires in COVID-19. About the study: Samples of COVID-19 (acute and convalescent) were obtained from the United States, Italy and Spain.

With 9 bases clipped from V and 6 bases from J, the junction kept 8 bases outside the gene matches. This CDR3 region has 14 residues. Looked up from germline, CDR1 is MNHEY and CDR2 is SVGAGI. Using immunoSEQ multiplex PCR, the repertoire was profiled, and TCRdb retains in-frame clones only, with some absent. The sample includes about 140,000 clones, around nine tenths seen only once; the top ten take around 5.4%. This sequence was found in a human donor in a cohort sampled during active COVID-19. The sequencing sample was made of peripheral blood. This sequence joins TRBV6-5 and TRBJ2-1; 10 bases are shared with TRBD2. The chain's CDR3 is CASSLAGVFNEQFF. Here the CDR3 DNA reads TGTGCCAGTAGTCTAGCGGGGGTTTTCAATGAGCAGTTCTTC.